This T cell receptor beta chain was sequenced for a study of T cell responses to AZD1222 COVID-19 vaccine. Study-wide results and caveats: Clonal diversity may have been underestimated in mostly white British donors. A rise in Spike-specific TCR breadth and depth followed two AZD1222 doses.

Regarding this clone: Its matching antigen is unknown.

Using immunoSEQ multiplex PCR, the repertoire was profiled, and TCRdb retains in-frame clones only, with some absent. The sample has 140,000 or so clones, about 90% seen once; the top ten hold roughly 7.1%. This clonotype was obtained from an adult who received the MenACWY meningococcal vaccine as a control. The source material was peripheral blood, sampled 28 days after the second dose of the MenACWY control vaccine.

The DNA of the CDR3 is TGTGCCAGCAGTGTACAGCGCCGGCCCCAGCATTTT. This codes for CASSVQRRPQHF. The J gene is TRBJ1-5, the V gene TRBV28; D unclear. The germline V gene encodes CDR1 MDHEN and CDR2 SYDVKM. The CDR3 contains 12 residues. Deletions cut 5 bases from V and 9 bases from J, with 11 bases between.